The 2 T cell receptor beta chains below were found in one sample sequenced in a study of OX40 agonist ivuxolimab in advanced cancers. Clones were sequenced by immunoSEQ multiplex PCR, and TCRdb holds only the in-frame ones, with some missing. The table shows about 68,000 clones, with about 84% occurring only once. Sample: CD4+ or CD8+ T cells sorted from blood, taken in a trial of the OX40 agonist ivuxolimab. The receptors shown here come from an adult with an advanced solid tumor such as melanoma, head and neck, liver or kidney cancer.

V gene TRBV7-9 combines with J gene TRBJ1-1; unclear D gene. Germline lookup yields CDR1 SEHNR and CDR2 FQNEAQ (reference sequence). The CDR3 loop spans 13 amino acids. The ends were cut back, 5 bases at V and 0 bases at J, with 7 bases in the middle. The CDR3 coding sequence is TGTGCCAGCAGCCCCCTGGTGAACACTGAAGCTTTCTTT. Amino acids: CASSPLVNTEAFF.

The rearrangement links TRBV27 to TRBJ1-2; weak D call: TRBD1 (5 bases). V gave up 1 base and J gave up 4 bases, with 22 bases separating them. From germline, CDR1 is MNHEY and CDR2 SMNVEV (reference sequence). The CDR3 totals 18 residues. The CDR3 is CASSLFASREGDRYGYTF. In DNA, the CDR3 is TGTGCCAGCAGTTTATTTGCCTCGAGAGAAGGGGATCGCTATGGCTACACCTTC.